This T cell receptor (beta chain) originates from a study of blood T cell repertoires in COVID-19. For the study at large: The United States, Italy and Spain were the sources of the acute and convalescent COVID-19 samples. From T cells, B-cell-depleted T cells, or PBMCs came the material, which was cDNA or gDNA.

Here immunoSEQ multiplex PCR was the method, and the copy in TCRdb shows in-frame clones only, minus some. The sample consists of 150,000 or so clones, around 90% of them appearing once. The germline V gene encodes CDR1 LGHDT and CDR2 YNNKEL (reference sequence). Between the trimmed V and J ends, which lost 4 bases and 3 bases, there was a span of 16 bases. CDR3 length: 16 residues. The chain carries TRBV3-1 (or the pseudogene TRBV3-2) and TRBJ1-5; tentative D call: TRBD1 (5 bases). The TCR was taken from a woman between 40 and 55 years old who had been exposed to COVID-19. The material sequenced was PBMCs or T cells enriched from blood (not recorded which). The CDR3 loop is CASSPEGAEPNQPQHF. The CDR3, as DNA: TGTGCCAGCAGCCCCGAAGGGGCCGAACCCAATCAGCCCCAGCATTTT.